This TCR beta chain was sequenced for a study of technical replicates of blood from several donors. Profiling relied on immunoSEQ multiplex PCR, and the TCRdb table lists in-frame clones only, not all of them. The sample records roughly 40,000 clones, about 96% being singletons. Germline-derived CDR1 and CDR2 are LNHDA and SQIVND (reference sequence). Between the trimmed V and J ends, which lost 5 bases and 0 bases, there was a span of 17 bases. The CDR3 has 18 amino acids. The receptor was derived from a human donor in good health. The V gene is TRBV19, the J gene TRBJ2-6; no clear D gene. The sample taken for sequencing was T cells isolated from PBMCs. The DNA for the CDR3 is TGTGCCAGTAGTTCCACAATCGTAACGGGCTCTGGGGCCAACGTCCTGACTTTC. This sequence encodes CASSSTIVTGSGANVLTF.